This record concerns one TCR beta chain sequence. Its antigen is still unknown. Germline CDR1 reads MNHEY; CDR2 reads SMNVEV (reference sequence). The CDR3 length is 14 residues. V was pared by 8 bases and J by 10 bases, with 21 bases between. This specimen comes from a study of healthy donors' naive CD4 and CD8 T cells. Study-wide results and caveats: Negatively charged CDR3s marked CD8+ lineage; positively charged CDR3s marked CD4+ lineage. Naive CD4+ and CD8+ cells reportedly differed in usage of most V and J genes. About 13% of CD4/CD8 propensity variance appeared explained by V, J and CDR3 charge.

TCR libraries were built from around 0.45 ug of total RNA by linear amplification. TCRdb independently ran MiXCR on the reads; one entry per CDR3 protein. The sample has around 180,000 distinct CDR3 sequences; about four fifths are singletons. The origin of this receptor is a pool of human donors in good health; the sample pools cells from several healthy donors. J is TRBJ2-1 and V is TRBV27; possibly TRBD2 for D (5 bases). The sample consisted of naive CD4+ and CD8+ T cells sorted from blood, pooled from several donors. The CDR3 sequence is CASGPYRETGEQFF. CDR3 DNA: TGTGCCAGCGGACCATACAGAGAAACGGGGGAGCAGTTCTTC.